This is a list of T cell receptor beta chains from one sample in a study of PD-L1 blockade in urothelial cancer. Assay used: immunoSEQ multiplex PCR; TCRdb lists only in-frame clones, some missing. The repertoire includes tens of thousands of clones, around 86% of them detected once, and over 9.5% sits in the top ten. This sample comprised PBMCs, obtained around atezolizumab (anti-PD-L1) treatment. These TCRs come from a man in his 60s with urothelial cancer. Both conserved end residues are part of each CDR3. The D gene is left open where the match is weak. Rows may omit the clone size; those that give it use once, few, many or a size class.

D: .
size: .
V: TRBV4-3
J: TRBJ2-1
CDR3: CASSQGVRDFANEQFF
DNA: TGCGCCAGCAGCCAAGGTGTCAGGGATTTTGCCAATGAGCAGTTCTTC

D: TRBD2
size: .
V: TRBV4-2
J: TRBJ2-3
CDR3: CASSPGHERGGTDTQYF
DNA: TGTGCCAGTAGCCCCGGTCATGAGCGGGGGGGCACAGATACGCAGTATTTT

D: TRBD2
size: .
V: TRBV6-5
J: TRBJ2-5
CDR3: CASSYLGTRETQYF
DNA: TGTGCCAGCAGTTACCTCGGGACTAGGGAGACCCAGTACTTC

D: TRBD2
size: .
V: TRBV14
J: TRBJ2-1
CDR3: CASSQALGRGGNNEQFF
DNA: TGTGCCAGCAGCCAGGCCCTCGGGCGGGGGGGAAACAATGAGCAGTTCTTC

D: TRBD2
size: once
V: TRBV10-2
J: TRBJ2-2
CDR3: CASRETSGGANTGELFF
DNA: TGCGCCAGCAGGGAAACTAGCGGGGGGGCTAACACCGGGGAGCTGTTTTTT

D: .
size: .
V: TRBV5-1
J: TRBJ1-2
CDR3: CASSFQGNYGYTF
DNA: TGCGCCAGCAGCTTCCAGGGGAACTATGGCTACACCTTC

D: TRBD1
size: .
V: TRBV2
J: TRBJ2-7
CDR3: CASSAQGRGPYEQYF
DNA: TGTGCCAGCAGTGCCCAAGGCAGGGGGCCCTACGAGCAGTACTTC

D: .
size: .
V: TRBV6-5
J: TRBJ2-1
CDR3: CASSYSFFTGGEQFF
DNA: TGTGCCAGCAGTTACTCGTTCTTTACGGGCGGGGAGCAGTTCTTC

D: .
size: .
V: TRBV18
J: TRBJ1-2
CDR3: CASSPRGEGGYGYTF
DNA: TGTGCCAGCTCACCCCGGGGTGAGGGCGGCTATGGCTACACCTTC

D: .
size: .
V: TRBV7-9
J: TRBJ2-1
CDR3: CASSSTGNEQFF
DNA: TGTGCCAGCAGCTCTACAGGGAATGAGCAGTTCTTC

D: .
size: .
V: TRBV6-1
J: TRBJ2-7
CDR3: CASMFAGLYEQYF
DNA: TGTGCCAGCATGTTTGCAGGCCTCTACGAGCAGTACTTC

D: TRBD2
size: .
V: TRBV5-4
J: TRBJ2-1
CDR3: CASSVTSGTYNEQFF
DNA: TGTGCCAGCAGCGTGACTAGCGGGACCTACAATGAGCAGTTCTTC

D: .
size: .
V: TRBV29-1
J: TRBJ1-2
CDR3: CSVRVAADYGYTF
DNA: TGCAGCGTCCGGGTGGCCGCCGACTATGGCTACACCTTC

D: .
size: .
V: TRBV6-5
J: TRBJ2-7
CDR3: CASSYSGRAYEQYF
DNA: TGTGCCAGCAGTTACTCGGGCAGGGCCTACGAGCAGTACTTC

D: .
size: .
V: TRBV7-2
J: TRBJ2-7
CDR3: CASSYSVFYEQYF
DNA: TGTGCCAGCAGCTACTCGGTATTCTACGAGCAGTACTTC

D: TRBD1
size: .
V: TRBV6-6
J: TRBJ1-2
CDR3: CASNRDRRGYTF
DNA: TGTGCCAGCAACCGGGACAGACGGGGCTACACCTTC

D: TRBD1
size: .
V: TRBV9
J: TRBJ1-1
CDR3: CASSLQGANTEAFF
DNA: TGTGCCAGCAGCCTCCAGGGGGCGAACACTGAAGCTTTCTTT

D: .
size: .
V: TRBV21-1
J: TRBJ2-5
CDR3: CASSKPQGWETQYF
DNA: TGTGCCAGCAGCAAACCTCAGGGTTGGGAGACCCAGTACTTC

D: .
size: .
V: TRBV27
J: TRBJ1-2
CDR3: CATQGINYGYTF
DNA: TGTGCCACTCAGGGAATTAACTATGGCTACACCTTC

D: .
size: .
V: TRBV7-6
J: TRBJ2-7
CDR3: CASSSQGSYEQYF
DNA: TGTGCCAGCAGCTCCCAGGGAAGCTACGAGCAGTACTTC

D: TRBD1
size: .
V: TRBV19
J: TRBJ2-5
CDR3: CASAVGQVGIQETQYF
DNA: TGTGCCAGCGCAGTCGGACAGGTCGGAATTCAAGAGACCCAGTACTTC

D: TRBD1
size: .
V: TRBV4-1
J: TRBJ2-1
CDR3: CASSLRDRGIYEQFF
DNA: TGCGCCAGCAGCCTACGGGACAGGGGGATCTATGAGCAGTTCTTC

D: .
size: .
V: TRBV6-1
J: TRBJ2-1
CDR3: CASSADREQFF
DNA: TGTGCCAGCAGTGCAGACAGAGAGCAGTTCTTC

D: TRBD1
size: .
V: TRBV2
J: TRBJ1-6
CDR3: CASRRSSGQGNSPLHF
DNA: TGTGCCAGCAGAAGATCTTCGGGACAGGGAAATTCACCCCTCCACTTT

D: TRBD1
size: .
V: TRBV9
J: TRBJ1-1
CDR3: CASSVQGAGSEAFF
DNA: TGTGCCAGCAGCGTACAGGGGGCGGGTAGTGAAGCTTTCTTT

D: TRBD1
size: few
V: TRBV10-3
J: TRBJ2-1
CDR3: CAISLNIGQGGNEQFF
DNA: TGTGCCATCTCCCTGAACATCGGACAGGGTGGGAATGAGCAGTTCTTC

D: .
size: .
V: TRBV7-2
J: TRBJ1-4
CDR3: CASSSRGQIATNEKLFF
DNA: TGTGCCAGCAGCTCCCGGGGACAAATTGCAACTAATGAAAAACTGTTTTTT

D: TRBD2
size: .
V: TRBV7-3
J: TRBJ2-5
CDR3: CASSPGTSGGAGLETQYF
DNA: TGTGCCAGCAGCCCCGGGACTAGCGGGGGGGCTGGTTTAGAGACCCAGTACTTC

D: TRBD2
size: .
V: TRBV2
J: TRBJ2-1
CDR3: CASSVWLAASNEQFF
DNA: TGTGCCAGCAGTGTCTGGCTAGCGGCCTCCAATGAGCAGTTCTTC

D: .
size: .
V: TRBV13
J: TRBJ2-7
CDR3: CASSYPGSVYEQYF
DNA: TGTGCCAGCAGTTACCCGGGATCTGTCTACGAGCAGTACTTC

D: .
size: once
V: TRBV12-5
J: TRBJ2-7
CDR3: CASGLESSYEQYF
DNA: TGTGCTAGTGGTTTGGAGAGCTCCTACGAGCAGTACTTC

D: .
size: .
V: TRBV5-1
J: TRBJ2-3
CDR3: CASSSGGVGDTQYF
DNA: TGCGCCAGCAGCTCCGGAGGGGTGGGAGATACGCAGTATTTT

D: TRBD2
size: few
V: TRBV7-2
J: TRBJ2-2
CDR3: CASSLAPRGANTGELFF
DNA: TGTGCCAGCAGCTTGGCCCCTCGGGGGGCGAACACCGGGGAGCTGTTTTTT

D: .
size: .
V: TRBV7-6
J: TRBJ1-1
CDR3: CASSSDSYTEAFF
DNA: TGTGCCAGCAGTTCTGACAGTTACACTGAAGCTTTCTTT

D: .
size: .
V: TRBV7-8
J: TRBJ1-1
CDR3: CASTGGKVNTEAFF
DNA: TGTGCCAGCACTGGCGGGAAGGTGAATACTGAAGCTTTCTTT

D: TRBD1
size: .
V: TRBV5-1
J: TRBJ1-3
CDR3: CASSEQGAGNTIYF
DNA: TGCGCCAGCAGCGAACAGGGGGCTGGAAACACCATATATTTT

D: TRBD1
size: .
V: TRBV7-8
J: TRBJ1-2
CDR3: CASSSAGTGAYGYTF
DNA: TGTGCCAGCAGCTCAGCCGGGACAGGGGCCTATGGCTACACCTTC

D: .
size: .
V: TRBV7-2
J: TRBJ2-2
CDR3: CASSATTGITGELFF
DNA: TGTGCCAGCAGCGCCACCACAGGGATCACCGGGGAGCTGTTTTTT

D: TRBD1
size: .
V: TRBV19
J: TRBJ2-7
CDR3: CASSLQTGGFSEQYF
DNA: TGTGCCAGTAGTCTACAGACAGGGGGCTTTAGCGAGCAGTACTTC

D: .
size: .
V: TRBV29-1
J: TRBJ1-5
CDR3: CSVTTQGGDQPQHF
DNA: TGCAGCGTTACCACCCAGGGTGGCGATCAGCCCCAGCATTTT

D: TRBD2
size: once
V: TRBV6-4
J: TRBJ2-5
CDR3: CASSDSFAGGGETQYF
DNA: TGTGCCAGCAGTGACTCCTTTGCGGGGGGTGGAGAGACCCAGTACTTC

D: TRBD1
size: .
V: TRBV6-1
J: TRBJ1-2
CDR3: CASRLTGGYGYTF
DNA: TGTGCCAGCAGACTCACAGGGGGCTATGGCTACACCTTC

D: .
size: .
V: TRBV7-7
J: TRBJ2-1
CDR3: CASSPTAQGEQFF
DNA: TGTGCTAGCAGCCCGACGGCCCAGGGGGAGCAGTTCTTC

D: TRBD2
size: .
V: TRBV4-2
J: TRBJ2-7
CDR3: CASSQDPMRSGGPSSYEQYF
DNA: TGTGCCAGCAGCCAAGACCCGATGAGGAGCGGGGGCCCGAGCTCCTACGAGCAGTACTTC

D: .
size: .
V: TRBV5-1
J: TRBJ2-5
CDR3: CASSLGDRQETQYF
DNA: TGCGCCAGCAGCTTAGGCGACAGACAAGAGACCCAGTACTTC

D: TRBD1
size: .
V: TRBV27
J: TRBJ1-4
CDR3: CASSLAPGTGNEKLFF
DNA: TGTGCCAGCAGTTTAGCCCCCGGGACAGGGAATGAAAAACTGTTTTTT

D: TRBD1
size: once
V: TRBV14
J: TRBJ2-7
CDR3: CASSQLAGTGPLNEQYF
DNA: TGTGCCAGCAGCCAATTGGCCGGGACAGGTCCCCTCAACGAGCAGTACTTC

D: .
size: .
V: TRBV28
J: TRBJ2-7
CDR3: CASSLGTARPSYEQYF
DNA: TGTGCCAGCAGTTTAGGTACAGCCCGCCCATCCTACGAGCAGTACTTC

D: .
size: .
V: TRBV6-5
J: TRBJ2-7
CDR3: CASRPTGIYEQYF
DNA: TGTGCCAGCAGGCCTACAGGGATATACGAGCAGTACTTC

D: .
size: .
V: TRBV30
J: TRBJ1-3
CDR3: CAWSVLTGNTIYF
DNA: TGTGCCTGGAGTGTACTCACTGGAAACACCATATATTTT